This passage covers 5 T cell receptor beta chains from one sample sequenced in a study of CD8 T cells in ankylosing spondylitis. Using its own MiXCR run on the 5' RACE reads, TCRdb lists one record per CDR3 protein. The data hold about 450,000 distinct CDR3 sequences, with roughly 26% observed a single time. Regarding the study as a whole: What seemed typical of ankylosing spondylitis blood was a TCR beta motif built from fewer than ten highly homologous variants.

These receptors have no known antigen. Sequenced material: blood, either unsorted or a sorted T cell fraction (not recorded which). The receptor set was obtained from a male donor with ankylosing spondylitis.

The count of this clonotype is one. Compared with germline, one end of the junction differs, possibly owing to a read error. The chain's CDR3 is CASSESGSPFRPF. The CDR3 DNA reads TGTGCCAGCAGTGAATCGGGCTCCCCTTTTCGCCCCTTC. The rearrangement links TRBV6-1 to TRBJ2-1, with D uncertain. The length of the CDR3 is 13 residues. CDR1 is MNHNS, CDR2 SASEGT, per germline.

The J gene is TRBJ1-3, the V gene TRBV12-3 or TRBV12-4; the D is unclear. The CDR3 is 14 residues long. V lost 3 bases, J lost 2 bases, and 8 bases lay in between. Here the CDR3 DNA reads TGTGCCAGCAGTTTTCCGGGAACTGGAAACACCATATATTTT. This codes for CASSFPGTGNTIYF.

The chain combines TRBV10-3 with TRBJ1-2; the D gene is possibly TRBD1 (5 bases). This CDR3 contains 14 residues. From germline, CDR1 is ENHRY and CDR2 SYGVKD. Trimming removed 8 bases from V and 4 bases from J, with 17 bases in between. The CDR3 nucleotides are TGTGCCATCCCAAAAGCAGGGTCTGCCTATGGCTACACCTTC. Protein: CAIPKAGSAYGYTF.

The genes are TRBV19 and TRBJ2-3; weak D call: TRBD2 (6 bases). The V and J ends lost 6 bases and 0 bases respectively, with 10 bases between them. Germline values: CDR1 LNHDA, CDR2 SQIVND (reference sequence). CDR3 size: 14 residues. The CDR3 spells CASRRSGSTDTQYF. The CDR3 DNA follows: TGTGCCAGTAGAAGAAGCGGGAGCACAGATACGCAGTATTTT.

There are many counts of this clonotype. The chain is built from TRBV29-1 and TRBJ2-5; D unresolved. Germline-derived CDR1 and CDR2 are SQVTM and ANQGSEA. The CDR3 spans 13 residues. Trimming cost V 6 bases and J 5 bases, with 16 bases left between them. CDR3 coding DNA: TGCAGCGTAATAGTGACCGAAGGGGAGACCCAGTACTTC. Amino acids: CSVIVTEGETQYF.